The 26 T cell receptor beta chains below all came from one sample that was sequenced in a study of T cell changes during pregnancy in multiple sclerosis (dated by TCRdb to between 2017 and 2020). Library preparation was by the immunoSEQ multiplex PCR assay. TCRdb carries this immuneACCESS record with in-frame sequences only. Its versions omit some clonotypes, under half of them owing to an unresolved V gene in the studies checked, with the rest unexplained. The sample contains about 39,000 clones, 90% of them found a single time. The ten largest clones add up to 0.45% to 0.55% of the sample. The sample was CD4+ T cells from peripheral blood mononuclear cells, taken in the first trimester of pregnancy. These TCRs come from a female donor in good health, enrolled as a control in a pregnancy study.

The rearrangement links TRBV18 to TRBJ2-7, with 7 bases matching TRBD1. CDR1 and CDR2 from the germline V gene are KGHSH and LQKENI. This CDR3 comprises 14 residues. V gave up 1 base and J gave up 4 bases; unmatched junction bases: 4. CDR3 sequence: CASSPRPQGYEQYF. In nucleotides, the CDR3 is TGTGCCAGCTCACCACGGCCACAGGGGTACGAGCAGTACTTC.

This clone has a handful of counts. The V call is TRBV4-3, the J call TRBJ2-6, with a tentative D call TRBD1 (5 bases). The germline V gene encodes CDR1 LGHNA and CDR2 YSLEER. V gave up 4 bases and J gave up 3 bases, with 10 bases separating them. The CDR3 runs 15 residues. The CDR3 reads CASSLQGVGANVLTF. The CDR3 coding sequence is TGCGCCAGCAGCCTTCAGGGTGTTGGGGCCAACGTCCTGACTTTC.

This chain uses TRBV28 with TRBJ1-5, with 7 bases that match TRBD1. The CDR3 runs to 16 residues. Germline V gene data show CDR1 as MDHEN and CDR2 as SYDVKM. Trimming cost V 5 bases and J 0 bases; bases outside gene matches: 7. The CDR3 sequence is CASSRDSFNSNQPQHF. The CDR3 coding sequence is TGTGCCAGCAGTCGGGACAGCTTCAATAGCAATCAGCCCCAGCATTTT.

The V call is TRBV9, the J call TRBJ1-2, with D possibly matching TRBD1 (6 bases). The germline V and J ends were trimmed by 0 bases and 8 bases, with 14 bases remaining between them. CDR1 and CDR2 from the germline V gene are SGDLS and YYNGEE. CDR3 length: 14 residues. The CDR3 nucleotides are TGTGCCAGCAGCGTAGTACAGGGAGTAGGCGGCTACACCTTC. Its protein is CASSVVQGVGGYTF.

The V and J genes are TRBV27 and TRBJ1-6, with TRBD1 as a possible D gene (6 bases). Trimming pared 6 bases from V and 9 bases from J, leaving 21 bases between. This CDR3 has 16 residues. Germline CDR1 and CDR2: MNHEY and SMNVEV (reference sequence). CDR3 nucleotide sequence: TGTGCCAGCAGCCCGGGCGGGGGCCCCTTAAGTTCACCCCTCCACTTT. As protein: CASSPGGGPLSSPLHF.

The chain has TRBV18 and TRBJ1-1, with D possibly being TRBD1 (5 bases). The CDR3 spans 14 residues. Trimming cost V 6 bases and J 1 base, with 12 bases left between them. Germline CDR1 KGHSH, CDR2 LQKENI. In nucleotides, the CDR3 is TGTGCCAGCTCCGCGGGACTCTCGAACACTGAAGCTTTCTTT. Its protein product is CASSAGLSNTEAFF. Filled out from reference TRBV18 and TRBJ1-1, the complete variable domain reads NAGVMQNPRHLVRRRGQEARLRCSPMKGHSHVYWYRQLPEEGLKFMVYLQKENIIDESGMPKERFSAEFPKEGPSILRIQQVVRGDSAAYFCASSAGLSNTEAFFGQGTRLTVV.

The chain uses TRBV6-5 and TRBJ2-1; TRBD2 aligns across 8 bases. Unmatched junction bases numbered 6, after V lost 4 bases and J lost 1 base. The CDR3 length is 16 residues. Germline lookup yields CDR1 MNHEY and CDR2 SVGAGI. CDR3 in DNA: TGTGCCAGCAGTTTCCTGACGGGGGGGTCCTACAATGAGCAGTTCTTC. Translation gives CASSFLTGGSYNEQFF.

The chain has TRBV6-6 and TRBJ1-6; D gene ambiguous. Germline-derived CDR1 and CDR2 are MNHNY and SVGAGI (reference sequence). The ends were cut back, 5 bases at V and 7 bases at J, with 12 bases in the middle. The length of the CDR3 is 14 residues. Here the CDR3 DNA reads TGTGCCAGCAGTCACGAGGTTTTCAATTCACCCCTCCACTTT. Protein product: CASSHEVFNSPLHF.

This chain links TRBV5-6 with TRBJ2-6, with D perhaps TRBD1 (5 bases). Trimming cost V 4 bases and J 1 base, with 12 bases left between them. The CDR3 is made up of 16 amino acids. CDR1 is SGHDT, CDR2 YYEEEE, per germline. CDR3 region: CASSRTRNSGANVLTF. The CDR3 DNA follows: TGTGCCAGCAGCAGGACAAGGAATTCTGGGGCCAACGTCCTGACTTTC.

V is TRBV19 and J is TRBJ1-2, with TRBD1 matching over 9 bases. CDR3 size: 15 residues. The J segment lost 4 bases and the V segment lost 7 bases, leaving 10 bases of the junction unmatched. In germline, CDR1 is LNHDA, CDR2 SQIVND (reference sequence). CDR3 region: CASNTGTGLPYGYTF. The CDR3 DNA is TGTGCCAGTAATACCGGGACAGGGCTCCCCTATGGCTACACCTTC.

V gene TRBV7-2 combines with J gene TRBJ1-4; 7 nucleotides line up with TRBD1. Germline-derived CDR1 and CDR2 are SGHTA and FQGNSA. V gave up 2 bases and J gave up 2 bases; unmatched junction bases: 5. There are 16 residues in the CDR3. This CDR3 is CASSLRGLLTNEKLFF. The CDR3 DNA reads TGTGCCAGCAGCTTAAGGGGGCTGTTGACTAATGAAAAACTGTTTTTT.

The chain links TRBV19 to TRBJ2-6; a weak D match, TRBD2 (6 bases). Looked up from germline, CDR1 is LNHDA and CDR2 is SQIVND (reference sequence). Trimming removed 5 bases from V and 2 bases from J, with 13 bases in between. The CDR3 loop spans 16 amino acids. The CDR3 region has the DNA TGTGCCAGTAGTGCCGGGGGACCAGCTGGGGCCAACGTCCTGACTTTC. Translated: CASSAGGPAGANVLTF.

The chain links TRBV30 to TRBJ2-1, with unresolved D. In germline, CDR1 is GTSNPN, CDR2 SVGIG (reference sequence). This CDR3 region has 13 residues. Trimming removed 0 bases at V and 6 bases at J, with 9 bases between. CDR3 sequence: CAWSVTLGNEQFF. The CDR3 DNA sequence: TGTGCCTGGAGTGTGACTTTGGGCAATGAGCAGTTCTTC.

The chain has TRBV28 and TRBJ1-6; D uncertain. The CDR3 is 12 residues long. The V end lost 3 bases, the J end lost 8 bases, and 5 bases lay between the germline ends. Germline lookup yields CDR1 MDHEN and CDR2 SYDVKM. CDR3 DNA: TGTGCCAGCAGTTTGGAGGATTCACCCCTCCACTTT. Its translation: CASSLEDSPLHF.

The chain recombines TRBV28 with TRBJ1-5, with 8 bases aligning to TRBD1. This CDR3 comprises 17 residues. In germline, CDR1 is MDHEN, CDR2 SYDVKM. V lost 2 bases and J lost 2; bases outside the gene matches: 8. CDR3 DNA: TGTGCCAGCAGTTTACATCACAGGGGGACGGGCAATCAGCCCCAGCATTTT. This translates into CASSLHHRGTGNQPQHF.

This chain links TRBV7-9 with TRBJ2-3, with TRBD2 identical over 8 bases. The CDR3 runs 15 residues. The V gene's germline CDR1 is SEHNR and CDR2 FQNEAQ (reference sequence). With 5 bases clipped from V and 6 bases from J, the junction kept 10 bases outside the gene matches. In DNA form, the CDR3 reads TGTGCCAGCAGCCTTCTCGGGGGGGGGCTGGATACGCAGTATTTT. Translation: CASSLLGGGLDTQYF.

The chain recombines TRBV9 with TRBJ1-4; no reliable D call. Germline CDR1 reads SGDLS; CDR2 reads YYNGEE. Trimming left V 0 bases short and J 2 bases short, with 14 bases between. This CDR3 region has 17 residues. DNA of the CDR3: TGTGCCAGCAGCGTAGATCGGGGTGGTGTGACTAATGAAAAACTGTTTTTT. Its protein is CASSVDRGGVTNEKLFF. Full variable domain (rest looked up from reference TRBV9 and TRBJ1-4): DSGVTQTPKHLITATGQRVTLRCSPRSGDLSVYWYQQSLDQGLQFLIQYYNGEERAKGNILERFSAQQFPDLHSELNLSSLELGDSALYFCASSVDRGGVTNEKLFFGSGTQLSVL.

The rearrangement uses TRBV12-5 and TRBJ1-5; the D gene is possibly TRBD1 (5 bases). Trimming cost V 9 bases and J 3 bases, with 15 bases left between them. Looked up from germline, CDR1 is LGHNT and CDR2 is FRNRAP. The CDR3 has 14 amino acids. The CDR3 DNA follows: TGTGCTAGCCACCCTGGCAGGGTCAATCAGCCCCAGCATTTT. As protein: CASHPGRVNQPQHF.

This clone was detected only once. The J gene is TRBJ2-7, the V gene TRBV29-1; D is unclear. V shed 4 bases and J shed 2 bases, with 9 bases lying between them. CDR3 length: 12 amino acids. Germline V gene sequence: CDR1 SQVTM, CDR2 ANQGSEA. CDR3 loop: CSVGPNAYEQYF. The CDR3 DNA is TGCAGCGTTGGTCCTAATGCCTACGAGCAGTACTTC.

This chain uses TRBV7-9 with TRBJ2-2; D is ambiguous. Germline assignment: CDR1 SEHNR and CDR2 FQNEAQ (reference sequence). Trimming stripped 5 bases from V and 4 bases from J, with 8 bases between. The CDR3 sequence is 13 residues long. CDR3 nucleotide sequence: TGTGCCAGCAGCCCACAAAGCACCGGGGAGCTGTTTTTT. It yields the protein CASSPQSTGELFF.

The gene calls are TRBV5-1 and TRBJ1-4; D possibly corresponds to TRBD1 (5 bases). Germline V gene sequence: CDR1 SGHRS, CDR2 YFSETQ. The V gene lost 5 bases and the J gene lost 5 bases, with 10 bases spanning the gap. There are 13 residues in the CDR3. The CDR3 loop is CASSMWGNEKLFF. As DNA, the CDR3 is TGCGCCAGCAGTATGTGGGGCAATGAAAAACTGTTTTTT.

The chain couples TRBV5-4 to TRBJ2-1, with a possible D match to TRBD2 (6 bases). Between the trimmed V and J ends, which lost 1 base and 0 bases, there was a span of 8 bases. Germline V gene data show CDR1 as SGHNT and CDR2 as YYREEE (reference sequence). CDR3 length: 15 amino acids. The CDR3 coding sequence is TGTGCCAGCAGCTTGTACGGGAGCTCCTACAATGAGCAGTTCTTC. Translated: CASSLYGSSYNEQFF.

The chain recombines TRBV5-4 with TRBJ1-6, with D perhaps matching TRBD1 (6 bases). Germline V gene data show CDR1 as SGHNT and CDR2 as YYREEE (reference sequence). The CDR3 is 15 residues long. The V gene lost 0 bases and the J gene lost 7 bases, with 11 bases spanning the gap. The CDR3 loop reads CASSLARGGNSPLHF. CDR3 bases: TGTGCCAGCAGCTTGGCCCGGGGGGGCAATTCACCCCTCCACTTT. The full variable domain, its missing parts supplied by reference TRBV5-4 and TRBJ1-6, is ETGVTQSPTHLIKTRGQQVTLRCSSQSGHNTVSWYQQALGQGPQFIFQYYREEENGRGNFPPRFSGLQFPNYSSELNVNALELDDSALYLCASSLARGGNSPLHFGNGTRLTVT.

V and J are TRBV27 and TRBJ2-1, with 8 bases matching TRBD2. There are 16 residues in the CDR3. CDR1 MNHEY and CDR2 SMNVEV come from the germline V gene (reference sequence). Germline trimming cut 2 bases from V and 7 bases from J; bases unmatched to any gene: 10. In nucleotides, the CDR3 is TGTGCCAGCAGTTTACGGGGGGGGGCCACTCTAAATGAGCAGTTCTTC. Encoded protein: CASSLRGGATLNEQFF.

V gene TRBV7-2 combines with J gene TRBJ1-6; D is unclear. Deletions cut 5 bases from V and 9 bases from J, with 17 bases between. The CDR3 spans 15 residues. Germline V gene sequence: CDR1 SGHTA, CDR2 FQGNSA. CDR3 DNA: TGTGCCAGCAGCGGGCAGGTGGCCATTGGTTCACCCCTCCACTTT. Its translation: CASSGQVAIGSPLHF.

The chain joins TRBV7-2 to TRBJ2-7, with D hard to call. This CDR3 contains 12 residues. V was pared by 3 bases and J by 4 bases, with 7 bases between. Germline V lookup: CDR1 SGHTA, CDR2 FQGNSA. The CDR3 DNA reads TGTGCCAGCAGCTTGCTCCAGTACGAGCAGTACTTC. It yields the protein CASSLLQYEQYF.